This T cell receptor (beta chain) was identified in a study of tumor and adjacent non-tumor tissue in lung cancer. Findings and caveats of the study: Significantly higher TCR diversity was found in tumor than normal lung. Higher tumor TCR diversity was associated with shorter survival.

The template was RNA from unsorted bulk tissue. Donors were chemotherapy-naive, newly diagnosed lung cancer surgical patients in China, August–late 2014. Many counts were recorded for this clonotype. Its matching antigen is unknown. TCRbeta libraries were built with three rounds of nested PCR, modified from ARM-PCR. TCRdb re-analysed the multiplex PCR reads in MiXCR, keeping a single row per CDR3 protein. The sample lists 220,000 or so distinct CDR3 sequences; less than 80% were seen once. Germline loops: CDR1 SQVTM, CDR2 ANQGSEA. With V trimmed by 3 bases and J by 0 bases, 4 bases remained unmatched. The length of the CDR3 is 14 residues.

The sequence derives from a man in his 60s with non-small cell lung cancer. The chain employs TRBV29-1 and TRBJ2-7, with TRBD1 matching 8 bases. Sequencing was done on a sample of lung tumor tissue. CDR3 protein: CSVDRTGSSYEQYF. The CDR3 DNA reads as TGCAGCGTTGACCGGACAGGGAGCTCCTACGAGCAGTACTTC.